This TCR beta chain emerged from a study of vaccination effects on CD4 cells after COVID-19. Broader study findings: Late in the post-vaccination period, infection-induced and vaccine-induced clones underwent marked clonal contraction.

The CDR3 extends over 15 amino acids. Germline V gene data show CDR1 as LGHNA and CDR2 as YNFKEQ. With 4 bases clipped from V and 5 bases from J, the junction kept 9 bases outside the gene matches. Repertoires were generated with immunoSEQ multiplex PCR, while TCRdb's copy carries only in-frame clones and drops some. Here the sample spans fewer than 75,000 clones, about four fifths being singletons. This clone has a count of ten or more. Its antigen is undetermined. When around 10 days of culture had elapsed, CD4+ T cells were isolated. Of the BNT162b2 and mRNA-1273 vaccines, participants received two doses of one or the other.

V gene TRBV4-2 combines with J gene TRBJ2-5; 8 nucleotides agree with TRBD2. The sample here was CD4+ T cells from PBMCs cultured without peptide, taken after COVID-19 vaccination. The sequence came from a human donor who received a COVID-19 vaccine. CDR3 region: CASSLSQAGAETQYF. CDR3 nucleotide sequence: TGTGCCAGCAGCCTTTCCCAAGCGGGAGCGGAGACCCAGTACTTC.